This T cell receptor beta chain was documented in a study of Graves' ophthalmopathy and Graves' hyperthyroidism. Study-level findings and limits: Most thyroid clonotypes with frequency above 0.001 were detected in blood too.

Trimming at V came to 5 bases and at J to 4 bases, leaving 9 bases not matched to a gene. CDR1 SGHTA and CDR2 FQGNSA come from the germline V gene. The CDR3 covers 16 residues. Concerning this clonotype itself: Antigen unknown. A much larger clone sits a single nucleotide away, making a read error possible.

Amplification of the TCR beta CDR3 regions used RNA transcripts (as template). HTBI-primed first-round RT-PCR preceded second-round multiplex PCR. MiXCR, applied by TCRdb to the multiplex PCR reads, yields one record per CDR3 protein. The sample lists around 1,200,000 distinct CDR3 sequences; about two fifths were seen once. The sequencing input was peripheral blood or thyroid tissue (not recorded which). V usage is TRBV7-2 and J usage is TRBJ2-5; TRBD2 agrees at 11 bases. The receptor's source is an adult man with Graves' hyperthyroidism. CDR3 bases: TGTACCAGCAGCATAGTGAGACTAGCGGGAACAGAGACCCAGTACTTC. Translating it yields CTSSIVRLAGTETQYF.